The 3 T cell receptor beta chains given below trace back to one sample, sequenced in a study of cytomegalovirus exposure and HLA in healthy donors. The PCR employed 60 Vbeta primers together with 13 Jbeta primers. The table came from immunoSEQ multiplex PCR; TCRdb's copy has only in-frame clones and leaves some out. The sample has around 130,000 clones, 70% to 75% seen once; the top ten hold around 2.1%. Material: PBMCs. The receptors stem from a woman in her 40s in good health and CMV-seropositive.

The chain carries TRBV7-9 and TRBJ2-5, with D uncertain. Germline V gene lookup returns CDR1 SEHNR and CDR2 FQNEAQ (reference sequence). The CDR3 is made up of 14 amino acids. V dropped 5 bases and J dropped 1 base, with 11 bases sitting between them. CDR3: CASSTQVIQETQYF. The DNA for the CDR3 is TGTGCCAGCAGCACCCAGGTGATCCAAGAGACCCAGTACTTC.

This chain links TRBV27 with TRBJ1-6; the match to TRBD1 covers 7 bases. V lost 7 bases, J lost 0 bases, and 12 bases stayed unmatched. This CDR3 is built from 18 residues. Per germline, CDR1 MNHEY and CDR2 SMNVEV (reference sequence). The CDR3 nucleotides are TGTGCCAGCACCTTACGCCTGACAGGGAGCTCCTATAATTCACCCCTCCACTTT. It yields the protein CASTLRLTGSSYNSPLHF.

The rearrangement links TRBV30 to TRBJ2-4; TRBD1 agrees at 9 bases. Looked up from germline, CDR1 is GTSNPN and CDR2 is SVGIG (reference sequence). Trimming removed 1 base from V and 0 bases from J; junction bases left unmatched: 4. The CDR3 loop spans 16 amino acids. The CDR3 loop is CAWSGGQGLAKNIQYF. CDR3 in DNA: TGTGCCTGGAGTGGGGGACAGGGTCTAGCCAAAAACATTCAGTACTTC.